Listed below are T cell receptor beta chains from one sample, sequenced in a study of beta chain features in type 1 diabetes. Profiling relied on immunoSEQ multiplex PCR, and the TCRdb table lists in-frame clones only, not all of them. The table shows 350,000 to 450,000 clones, with about 15% occurring only once. The sample was naive CD4+ T cells from blood. The source is a man aged 30-40 years in good health. The CDR3 runs from the conserved cysteine through the conserved F or W. D genes are given only for firm matches. Some rows mark clone size as missing; the rest say once, few, many or name a class of expanded clone.

>TRBV19|.|few|TRBJ1-2
TGTGCCAGTGAGCTGAAGAACGGACATGGCTACACCTTC
CASELKNGHGYTF
>TRBV20-1|.|few|TRBJ2-2
TGCAGTGCAAGTGGCACCGGGGAGCTGTTTTTT
CSASGTGELFF
>TRBV29-1|TRBD1|.|TRBJ2-2
TGCAGCGTTTCGACAGGGATGTATTCCGGGGAGCTGTTTTTT
CSVSTGMYSGELFF
>TRBV11-2|.|.|TRBJ2-4
TGTGCCACTGGTGGAGGACAGAAGAAAAACATTCAGTACTTC
CATGGGQKKNIQYF
>TRBV6-5|.|few|TRBJ1-3
TGTGCCAGCAAAGCGGACCTGGTAGGAAACACCATATATTTT
CASKADLVGNTIYF
>TRBV2|.|few|TRBJ1-6
TGTGCCAGCTTACAGAACTATAATTCACCCCTCCACTTT
CASLQNYNSPLHF
>TRBV5-1|.|.|TRBJ2-1
TGCGCCAGCAGCTTAGACAGGACGGAGTACAATGAGCAGTTCTTC
CASSLDRTEYNEQFF
>TRBV30|.|few|TRBJ2-5
TGTGCCTGGAGTTTGGAGCCGGCGTCCCAAGAGACCCAGTACTTC
CAWSLEPASQETQYF
>TRBV4-1|.|.|TRBJ1-2
TGCGCCAGCAGCCAAGATCCTTCCAGGGGCTATGGCTACACCTTC
CASSQDPSRGYGYTF
>TRBV19|.|few|TRBJ2-7
TGTGCCAGTAGCCAGGCTAAGCAGTACTTC
CASSQAKQYF
>TRBV7-2|.|few|TRBJ2-5
TGTGCCAGCAGCTTGGGTCCCTTAGGGGAGACCCAGTACTTC
CASSLGPLGETQYF
>TRBV29-1|TRBD2|.|TRBJ2-3
TGCAGCGCCGGGACTAGAGCAGATACGCAGTATTTT
CSAGTRADTQYF
>TRBV11-2|TRBD2|.|TRBJ2-1
TGTGCCAGCAGCTTTTTCGGGGGGGCCTACAATGAGCAGTTCTTC
CASSFFGGAYNEQFF
>TRBV6-6|TRBD2|.|TRBJ2-7
TGTGCCAGCAGCAGGGAGGGTGAGCAGTACTTC
CASSREGEQYF
>TRBV29-1|.|few|TRBJ2-4
TGCAGCGTTGGAGGGGGTGCCAAAAACATTCAGTACTTC
CSVGGGAKNIQYF
>TRBV9|.|.|TRBJ2-1
TGTGCCAGCAGCGTAGCCCCCGTCGGGGTGCGAAATGAGCAGTTCTTC
CASSVAPVGVRNEQFF
>TRBV5-4|.|many|TRBJ2-7
TGTGCCAGCAGCTTGGAGACAGGCTACGAGCAGTACTTC
CASSLETGYEQYF